These T cell receptor beta chains were read from a single sample in a study of CD8+CD57+ T cells in acquired aplastic anemia. TCRdb ran MiXCR on the reads and lists one entry per CDR3 protein. This sample carries 310,000 or so distinct CDR3 sequences, about 50% of them seen once, and the ten largest clones take roughly 1.2%. What was sequenced was sorted CD4+, CD8+, or CD8+CD57+ T cells (not recorded which) from PBMCs. The receptor source for this set is a human donor with aplastic anemia. Each CDR3 is given without its conserved first and last residue.

v_gene: TRBV7-2
CDR3aa: ASSSTPGLGADTQY

v_gene: TRBV18
CDR3aa: ASSRAEGPNTEAF

v_gene: TRBV6-5
CDR3aa: ASSEGFKGNTQY

v_gene: TRBV7-2
CDR3aa: ASSFSAGQETQY

v_gene: TRBV5-1
CDR3aa: ASSFGGTGELF

v_gene: TRBV3-1
CDR3aa: ASSQEMTNRENTEAF

v_gene: TRBV24-1
CDR3aa: ATSDFGANVLT

v_gene: TRBV5-1
CDR3aa: ASSHRTASTYEQY

v_gene: TRBV20-1
CDR3aa: SAVGTEAF

v_gene: TRBV12-3/TRBV12-4
CDR3aa: ASSFKGSYEQY

v_gene: TRBV19
CDR3aa: ASSFRLAGVSRVYEQY

v_gene: TRBV20-1
CDR3aa: SAQLAGGEQY

v_gene: TRBV2
CDR3aa: ASREASAYNEQF

v_gene: TRBV20-1
CDR3aa: SARASGTTADTQY

v_gene: TRBV9
CDR3aa: ASSVGVGGGTDTQY

v_gene: TRBV19
CDR3aa: ASSIERRVTEAF

v_gene: TRBV7-6
CDR3aa: ASAEGAWGNQPQH

v_gene: TRBV20-1
CDR3aa: SALRTGSYYEQY

v_gene: TRBV2
CDR3aa: ASSARTVSPYNEQF

v_gene: TRBV7-9
CDR3aa: ASSGMRSYNEQF

v_gene: TRBV5-1
CDR3aa: ASTGTGDAETQY

v_gene: TRBV10-3
CDR3aa: AITPNGDEQY

v_gene: TRBV28
CDR3aa: ASSSTAPEAF

v_gene: TRBV6-5
CDR3aa: ASEGRNEQF

v_gene: TRBV5-6
CDR3aa: ASSLARRQDYNEQF

v_gene: TRBV18
CDR3aa: ASSPPGRPEAF

v_gene: TRBV20-1
CDR3aa: SAQRRGPEKLF

v_gene: TRBV18
CDR3aa: ASSPPMTWGGYT

v_gene: TRBV5-4
CDR3aa: ASRGYTYNEQF

v_gene: TRBV29-1
CDR3aa: SVESDNEQF